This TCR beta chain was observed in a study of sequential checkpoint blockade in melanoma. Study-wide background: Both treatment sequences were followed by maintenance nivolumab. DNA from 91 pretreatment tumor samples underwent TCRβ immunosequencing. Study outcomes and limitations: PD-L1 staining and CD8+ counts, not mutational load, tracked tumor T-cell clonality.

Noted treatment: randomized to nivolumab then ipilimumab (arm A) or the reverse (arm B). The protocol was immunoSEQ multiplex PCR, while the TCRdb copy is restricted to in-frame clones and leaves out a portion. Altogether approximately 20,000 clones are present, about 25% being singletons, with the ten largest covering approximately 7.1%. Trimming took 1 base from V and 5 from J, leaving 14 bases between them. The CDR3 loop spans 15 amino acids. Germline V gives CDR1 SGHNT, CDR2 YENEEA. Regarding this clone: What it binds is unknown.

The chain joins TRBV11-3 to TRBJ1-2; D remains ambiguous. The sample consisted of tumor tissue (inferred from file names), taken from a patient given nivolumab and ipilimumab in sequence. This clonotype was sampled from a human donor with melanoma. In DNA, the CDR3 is TGTGCCAGCAGCTTAGTATCTGCGACAAGTTATGGCTACACCTTC. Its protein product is CASSLVSATSYGYTF.